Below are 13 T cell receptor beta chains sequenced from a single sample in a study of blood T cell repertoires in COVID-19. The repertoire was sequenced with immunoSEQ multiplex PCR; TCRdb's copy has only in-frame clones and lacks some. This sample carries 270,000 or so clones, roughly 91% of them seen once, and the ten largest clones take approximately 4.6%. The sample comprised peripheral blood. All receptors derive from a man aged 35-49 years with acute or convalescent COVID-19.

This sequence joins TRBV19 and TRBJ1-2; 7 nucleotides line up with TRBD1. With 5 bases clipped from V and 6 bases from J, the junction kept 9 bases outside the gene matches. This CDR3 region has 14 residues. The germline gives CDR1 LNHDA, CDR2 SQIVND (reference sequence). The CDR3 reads CASSYLTGDHGYTF. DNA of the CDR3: TGTGCCAGTAGTTATCTCACAGGGGACCATGGCTACACCTTC.

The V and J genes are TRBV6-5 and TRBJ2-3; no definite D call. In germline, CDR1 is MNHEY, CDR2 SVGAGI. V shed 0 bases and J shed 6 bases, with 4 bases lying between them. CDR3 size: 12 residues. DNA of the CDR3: TGTGCCAGCAGTTACTCCGGGGATACGCAGTATTTT. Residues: CASSYSGDTQYF.

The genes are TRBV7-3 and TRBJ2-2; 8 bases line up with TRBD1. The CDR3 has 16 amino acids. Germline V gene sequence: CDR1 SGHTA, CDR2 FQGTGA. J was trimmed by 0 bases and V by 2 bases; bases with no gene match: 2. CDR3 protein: CASSLAGGSNTGELFF. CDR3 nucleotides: TGTGCCAGCAGCTTAGCAGGGGGCTCGAACACCGGGGAGCTGTTTTTT.

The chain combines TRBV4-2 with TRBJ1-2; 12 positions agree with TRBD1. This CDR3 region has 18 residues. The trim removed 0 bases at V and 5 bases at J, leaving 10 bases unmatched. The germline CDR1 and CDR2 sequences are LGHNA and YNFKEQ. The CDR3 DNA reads TGTGCCAGCAGCCAAGAGGAGGGACAGGGGGCAGTCATGTATGGCTACACCTTC. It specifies CASSQEEGQGAVMYGYTF.

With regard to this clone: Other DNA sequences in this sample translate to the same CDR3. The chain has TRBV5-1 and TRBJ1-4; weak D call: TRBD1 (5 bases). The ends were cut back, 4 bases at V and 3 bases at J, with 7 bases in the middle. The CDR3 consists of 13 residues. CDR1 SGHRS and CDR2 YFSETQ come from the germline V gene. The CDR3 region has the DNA TGCGCCAGCAGCAGGGACTCTAATGAAAAACTGTTTTTT. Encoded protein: CASSRDSNEKLFF.

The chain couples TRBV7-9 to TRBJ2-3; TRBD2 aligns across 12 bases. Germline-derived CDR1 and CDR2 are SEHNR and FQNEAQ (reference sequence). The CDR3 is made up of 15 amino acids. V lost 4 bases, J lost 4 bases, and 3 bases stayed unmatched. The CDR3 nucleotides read TGTGCCAGCAGCTCTTCTAGCGGGGGGGCAGATACGCAGTATTTT. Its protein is CASSSSSGGADTQYF.

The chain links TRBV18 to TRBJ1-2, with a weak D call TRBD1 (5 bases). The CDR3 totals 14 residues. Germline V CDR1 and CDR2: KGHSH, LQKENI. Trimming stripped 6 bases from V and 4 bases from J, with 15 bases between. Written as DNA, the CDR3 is TGTGCCAGCTCCCCGACAGTGACCCTCTATGGCTACACCTTC. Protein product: CASSPTVTLYGYTF.

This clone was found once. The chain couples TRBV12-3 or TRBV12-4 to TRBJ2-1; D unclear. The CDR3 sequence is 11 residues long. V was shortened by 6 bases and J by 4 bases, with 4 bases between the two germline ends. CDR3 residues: CASSLYNEQFF. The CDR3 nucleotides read TGTGCCAGCAGCCTTTACAATGAGCAGTTCTTC.

The CDR3 spells CATSAPTGGEQYF. CDR3 sequence (DNA): TGTGCCACCAGTGCCCCGACAGGGGGCGAGCAGTACTTC. V is TRBV24-1 and J is TRBJ2-7, with TRBD1 identical over 9 bases. Germline CDR1 KGHDR, CDR2 SFDVKD. The CDR3 loop spans 13 amino acids. Trimming cost V 5 bases and J 6 bases; bases outside gene matches: 4.

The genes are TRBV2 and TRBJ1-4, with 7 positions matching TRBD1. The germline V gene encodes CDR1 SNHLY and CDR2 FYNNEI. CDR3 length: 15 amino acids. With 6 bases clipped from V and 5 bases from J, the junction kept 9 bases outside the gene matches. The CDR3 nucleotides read TGTGCCAGCAGACAAAGACAGGGCTCAAATGAAAAACTGTTTTTT. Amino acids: CASRQRQGSNEKLFF. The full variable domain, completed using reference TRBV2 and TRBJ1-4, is EPEVTQTPSHQVTQMGQEVILRCVPISNHLYFYWYRQILGQKVEFLVSFYNNEISEKSEIFDDQFSVERPDGSNFTLKIRSTKLEDSAMYFCASRQRQGSNEKLFFGSGTQLSVL.

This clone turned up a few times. In nucleotides, the CDR3 is TGTGCCATCAGTGAGTCTCGGGGTACGAGTGGCTACACCTTC. Its protein product is CAISESRGTSGYTF. The gene calls are TRBV10-3 and TRBJ1-2; D remains ambiguous. The V gene's germline CDR1 is ENHRY and CDR2 SYGVKD. The CDR3 is made up of 14 amino acids. V lost 0 bases, J lost 7 bases, and 12 bases lay in between.

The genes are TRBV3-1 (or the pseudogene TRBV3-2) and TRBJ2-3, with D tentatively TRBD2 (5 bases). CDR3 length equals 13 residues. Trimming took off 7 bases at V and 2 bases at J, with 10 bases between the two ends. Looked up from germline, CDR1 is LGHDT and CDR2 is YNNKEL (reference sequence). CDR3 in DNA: TGTGCCAGCACCTGGAGGAACACAGATACGCAGTATTTT. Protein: CASTWRNTDTQYF.

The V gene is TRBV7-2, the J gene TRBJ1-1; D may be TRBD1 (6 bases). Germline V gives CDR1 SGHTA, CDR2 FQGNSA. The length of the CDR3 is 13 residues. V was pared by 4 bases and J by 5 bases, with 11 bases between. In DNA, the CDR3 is TGTGCCAGCAGCTCGAGGGGGAGAACTGAAGCTTTCTTT. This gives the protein CASSSRGRTEAFF.